This TCR beta chain is drawn from a study of T cells in Graves' hyperthyroidism and ophthalmopathy. Study in general: The blood sample was taken at first diagnosis, before treatment began. Study-level results: From stable hyperthyroidism, ophthalmopathy was set apart by a 13 V-J model.

Clinicians diagnosed patients from clinical symptoms, serum thyroxine and TRAb, thyroid ultrasound and orbital computed tomography. PBMCs were sourced from over 8.5 ml fresh peripheral blood. V lost 2 bases and J lost 4; bases outside the gene matches: 8. CDR3 size: 16 residues. Germline CDR1 and CDR2: MNHNS and SASEGT. This clonotype appeared many times. As yet, its antigen is unknown. Template material for amplifying TCR beta CDR3 regions consisted of RNA transcripts. RT-PCR in the first round (using the HTBI primer set) targeted the TCR CDR3. TCRdb re-called the multiplex PCR reads with MiXCR, one entry per CDR3 protein. The sample comprises some 270,000 distinct CDR3 sequences, roughly 13% of which are singletons, and 7% to 9% rests with the top ten.

This chain links TRBV6-1 with TRBJ1-5, with 7 nucleotides matching TRBD1. Sample: blood. The TCR was taken from a woman between 35 and 50 years old with Graves' hyperthyroidism. CDR3 residues: CASSEWVTTGNQPQHF. As DNA, the CDR3 is TGTGCCAGCAGTGAATGGGTAACGACAGGGAATCAGCCCCAGCATTTT.